This T cell receptor beta chain was captured by sequencing in a study of follicular helper T cells after annual influenza vaccination. The repertoire was sequenced with immunoSEQ multiplex PCR; TCRdb's copy has only in-frame clones and lacks some. The profile shows around 13,000 clones, approximately 78% of them singletons. Time point: 2014-2015 season, pre-vaccination. V was clipped by 6 bases and J by 0 bases, with 9 bases between them. Germline lookup yields CDR1 SGHNT and CDR2 YYREEE (reference sequence). There are 13 residues in the CDR3. This TCR was recovered from an adult who received the influenza vaccine. The chain uses TRBV5-4 and TRBJ1-2; no clear D. The sequences come from CXCR5- memory CD4+ T cells sorted from blood, collected on the day of influenza vaccination. The CDR3 loop is CASTINSNYGYTF. The CDR3 coding sequence is TGTGCCAGCACTATCAACTCTAACTATGGCTACACCTTC.